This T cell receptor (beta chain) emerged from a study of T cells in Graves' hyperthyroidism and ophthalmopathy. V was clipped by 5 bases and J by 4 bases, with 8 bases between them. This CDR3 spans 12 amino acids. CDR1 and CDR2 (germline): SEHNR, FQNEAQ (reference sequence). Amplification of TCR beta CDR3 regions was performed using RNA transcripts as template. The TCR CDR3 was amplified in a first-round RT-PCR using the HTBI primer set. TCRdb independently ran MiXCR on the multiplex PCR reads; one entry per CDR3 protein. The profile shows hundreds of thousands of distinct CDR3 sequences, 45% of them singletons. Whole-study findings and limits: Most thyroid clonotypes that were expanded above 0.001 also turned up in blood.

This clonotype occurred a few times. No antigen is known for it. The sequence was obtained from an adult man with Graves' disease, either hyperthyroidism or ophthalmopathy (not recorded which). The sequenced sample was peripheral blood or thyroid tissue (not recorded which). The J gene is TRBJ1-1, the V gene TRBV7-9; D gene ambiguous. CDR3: CASSTYGTEAFF. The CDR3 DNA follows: TGTGCCAGCAGCACGTACGGCACTGAAGCTTTCTTT. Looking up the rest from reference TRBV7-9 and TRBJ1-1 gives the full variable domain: DTGVSQNPRHKITKRGQNVTFRCDPISEHNRLYWYRQTLGQGPEFLTYFQNEAQLEKSRLLSDRFSAERPKGSFSTLEIQRTEQGDSAMYLCASSTYGTEAFFGQGTRLTVV.